The next 22 T cell receptor beta chains were all read from a single sample in a study of blood T cell repertoires in COVID-19. Clones were read by immunoSEQ multiplex PCR, and TCRdb kept only the in-frame ones, dropping some. Among about 240,000 clones listed, 75% to 85% were seen once. Sequenced material: peripheral blood. Source of these receptors: a woman between 70 and 85 years old with acute or convalescent COVID-19.

The chain combines TRBV10-3 with TRBJ1-5; 7 bases agree with TRBD1. The CDR3 covers 14 residues. CDR1 is ENHRY and CDR2 is SYGVKD in the germline V gene. Trimming at V came to 8 bases and at J to 1 base, leaving 5 bases not matched to a gene. The CDR3 reads CAIGGQLSNQPQHF. In nucleotides, the CDR3 is TGTGCCATCGGGGGACAGTTGAGCAATCAGCCCCAGCATTTT.

The rearrangement joins TRBV5-6 to TRBJ1-4; D gene ambiguous. Looked up from germline, CDR1 is SGHDT and CDR2 is YYEEEE. This CDR3 spans 13 amino acids. Trimming took off 4 bases at V and 8 bases at J, with 12 bases between the two ends. The CDR3 DNA sequence: TGTGCCAGCAGCCTGGACGGAGGGGAAAAACTGTTTTTT. This codes for CASSLDGGEKLFF.

CDR3: CASSQGQGGGYGYTF. As DNA, the CDR3 is TGCGCCAGCAGCCAAGGACAGGGGGGCGGCTATGGCTACACCTTC. The chain combines TRBV4-3 with TRBJ1-2, with 9 bases that match TRBD1. V shed 1 base, J shed 4 bases, and the junction held 4 bases outside the gene matches. CDR3 length equals 15 residues. Germline V gene sequence: CDR1 LGHNA, CDR2 YSLEER.

The chain joins TRBV5-4 to TRBJ2-3, with 8 bases aligning to TRBD2. J was trimmed by 5 bases and V by 0 bases; bases with no gene match: 2. The length of the CDR3 is 14 residues. Germline V lookup: CDR1 SGHNT, CDR2 YYREEE (reference sequence). The CDR3 nucleotides are TGTGCCAGCAGCTTGGAGGGACTAGGAGATACGCAGTATTTT. Amino acid sequence: CASSLEGLGDTQYF. Full variable domain (rest looked up from reference TRBV5-4 and TRBJ2-3): ETGVTQSPTHLIKTRGQQVTLRCSSQSGHNTVSWYQQALGQGPQFIFQYYREEENGRGNFPPRFSGLQFPNYSSELNVNALELDDSALYLCASSLEGLGDTQYFGPGTRLTVL.

The chain couples TRBV11-2 to TRBJ1-2; tentative D call: TRBD1 (5 bases). In germline, CDR1 is SGHAT, CDR2 FQNNGV. The CDR3 has 12 amino acids. V was cut by 5 bases and J by 6 bases, with 10 bases left in between. The DNA of the CDR3 is TGTGCCAGCAGCGCAGGGTTTGATGGCTACACCTTC. It is translated as CASSAGFDGYTF.

The chain combines TRBV9 with TRBJ2-5; no clear D gene. From germline, CDR1 is SGDLS and CDR2 YYNGEE. Deletions cut 4 bases from V and 5 bases from J, with 15 bases between. There are 14 residues in the CDR3. The CDR3, as DNA: TGTGCCAGCAGCATACATGCCCAGGCGGAGACCCAGTACTTC. This codes for CASSIHAQAETQYF.

This sequence joins TRBV5-4 and TRBJ1-6, with TRBD1 as a possible D gene (6 bases). CDR1 is SGHNT and CDR2 is YYREEE in the germline V gene (reference sequence). The CDR3 contains 17 residues. With 4 bases removed from V and 7 bases from J, the gap between germline ends came to 21 bases. The CDR3 DNA reads TGTGCCAGCAGCAAGGACCCTCAGGGGTCGCAGAATTCACCCCTCCACTTT. It yields the protein CASSKDPQGSQNSPLHF.

The rearrangement uses TRBV6-4 and TRBJ1-2, with 12 nucleotides matching TRBD1. Trimming at V came to 5 bases and at J to 8 bases, leaving 6 bases not matched to a gene. The CDR3 covers 14 residues. CDR1 is MRHNA, CDR2 SNTAGT, per germline. The CDR3 is CASSWGQGAEGYTF. CDR3 DNA sequence: TGTGCCAGCAGTTGGGGACAGGGGGCTGAAGGCTACACCTTC.

The chain carries TRBV4-3 and TRBJ2-2; 8 bases align to TRBD1. The CDR3 has 16 residues. The junction had 8 bases not matched to a gene; V was cut back by 4 bases and J by 4 bases. In germline, CDR1 is LGHNA, CDR2 YSLEER. The CDR3 loop is CASSPGRTGITGELFF. The CDR3 nucleotides read TGCGCCAGCAGCCCTGGTCGGACAGGGATCACCGGGGAGCTGTTTTTT.

The chain employs TRBV6-5 and TRBJ2-5; a possible D gene is TRBD1 (6 bases). V lost 6 bases and J lost 5, with 13 bases in between. This CDR3 region has 13 residues. Per the germline V gene, CDR1 is MNHEY and CDR2 is SVGAGI. CDR3 in amino acids: CASSRGELETQYF. CDR3 coding DNA: TGTGCCAGCAGCAGGGGCGAGTTGGAGACCCAGTACTTC.

V gene TRBV24-1 combines with J gene TRBJ1-2; maybe TRBD1 (6 bases). The germline CDR1 and CDR2 sequences are KGHDR and SFDVKD. Deletions cut 3 bases from V and 5 bases from J, with 24 bases between. This CDR3 comprises 18 residues. The chain's CDR3 is CATSDRGTGKTFGYGYTF. CDR3 coding DNA: TGTGCCACCAGTGATAGGGGTACAGGGAAAACTTTCGGGTATGGCTACACCTTC.

This clone was seen a single time. The chain has TRBV19 and TRBJ1-4; 7 nucleotides match TRBD1. J lost 8 bases, V lost 2 bases, and 8 bases had no gene match. CDR1 is LNHDA, CDR2 SQIVND, per germline (reference sequence). The CDR3 contains 15 residues. In DNA, the CDR3 is TGTGCCAGTAGTATACCCCGACAGGGTGGCGAAAAACTGTTTTTT. It codes for CASSIPRQGGEKLFF. The full variable domain, completed using reference TRBV19 and TRBJ1-4, is DGGITQSPKYLFRKEGQNVTLSCEQNLNHDAMYWYRQDPGQGLRLIYYSQIVNDFQKGDIAEGYSVSREKKESFPLTVTSAQKNPTAFYLCASSIPRQGGEKLFFGSGTQLSVL.

The V call is TRBV5-1, the J call TRBJ1-4, with D possibly matching TRBD1 (5 bases). The V gene's germline CDR1 is SGHRS and CDR2 YFSETQ. This CDR3 has 14 residues. V lost 4 bases and J 4 bases, leaving 11 bases between the germline ends. CDR3 in amino acids: CASSRTPSNEKLFF. DNA of the CDR3: TGCGCCAGCAGCAGGACACCCAGTAATGAAAAACTGTTTTTT.

This clone showed up just a few times. V usage is TRBV7-9 and J usage is TRBJ1-1, with D unresolved. V was cut by 4 bases and J by 5 bases, with 14 bases left in between. From germline, CDR1 is SEHNR and CDR2 FQNEAQ (reference sequence). This CDR3 spans 14 amino acids. The CDR3 loop reads CASSSNAGGTEAFF. The CDR3 nucleotides are TGTGCCAGCAGCTCCAACGCTGGAGGTACTGAAGCTTTCTTT.

This clone was seen a single time. The J gene is TRBJ2-5, the V gene TRBV5-1; the D is unclear. V lost 1 base and J 5 bases, leaving 12 bases between the germline ends. Germline CDR1 and CDR2: SGHRS and YFSETQ. This CDR3 region has 14 residues. The CDR3 DNA is TGCGCCAGCAGCTTGAGAGGCCAGATGGAGACCCAGTACTTC. The encoded protein is CASSLRGQMETQYF.

The chain uses TRBV30 and TRBJ1-5; D might be TRBD1 (6 bases). CDR3 size: 15 residues. The germline V and J ends were trimmed by 2 bases and 9 bases, with 20 bases remaining between them. CDR1 is GTSNPN, CDR2 SVGIG, per germline (reference sequence). The CDR3 nucleotides read TGTGCCTGGAGTTCACCGGGACAAACGGCACGGCCCCAGCATTTT. Translation: CAWSSPGQTARPQHF. The full variable domain, rest sourced from reference TRBV30 and TRBJ1-5, is SQTIHQWPATLVQPVGSPLSLECTVEGTSNPNLYWYRQAAGRGLQLLFYSVGIGQISSEVPQNLSASRPQDRQFILSSKKLLLSDSGFYLCAWSSPGQTARPQHFGDGTRLSIL.

The V and J genes are TRBV7-2 and TRBJ2-1; 8 bases align to TRBD1. This CDR3 comprises 13 residues. With 4 bases clipped from V and 6 bases from J, the junction kept 2 bases outside the gene matches. In germline, CDR1 is SGHTA, CDR2 FQGNSA. Written as DNA, the CDR3 is TGTGCCAGCAGCTCAGGGGGCCGCAATGAGCAGTTCTTC. It is translated as CASSSGGRNEQFF.

V usage is TRBV13 and J usage is TRBJ1-5, with D possibly matching TRBD1 (6 bases). CDR3 size: 14 residues. CDR1 PRHDT and CDR2 FYEKMQ come from the germline V gene (reference sequence). V gave up 1 base and J gave up 6 bases, with 10 bases separating them. The CDR3 DNA sequence: TGTGCCAGCAGCTTAGCGGGGACAAGTCAGCCCCAGCATTTT. It translates to CASSLAGTSQPQHF.

V usage is TRBV15 and J usage is TRBJ1-2, with TRBD1 as a possible D gene (5 bases). The CDR3 extends over 15 amino acids. Germline V lookup: CDR1 LNHNV, CDR2 YYDKDF (reference sequence). V lost 0 bases and J 5 bases, leaving 13 bases between the germline ends. CDR3 loop: CATSRDLAGIYGYTF. Here the CDR3 DNA reads TGTGCCACCAGCAGAGATCTTGCAGGGATTTATGGCTACACCTTC. Combining the CDR3 with reference TRBV15 and TRBJ1-2 gives the whole variable domain DAMVIQNPRYQVTQFGKPVTLSCSQTLNHNVMYWYQQKSSQAPKLLFHYYDKDFNNEADTPDNFQSRRPNTSFCFLDIRSPGLGDTAMYLCATSRDLAGIYGYTFGSGTRLTVV.

Only one count was recorded for this clone. This chain uses TRBV4-1 with TRBJ2-1; TRBD1 might be the D (6 bases). The ends were cut back, 2 bases at V and 1 base at J, with 9 bases in the middle. This CDR3 is built from 15 residues. Germline V gene lookup returns CDR1 MGHRA and CDR2 YSYEKL. The CDR3 coding sequence is TGCGCCAGCAGCCAAAACAGGGTGTCCTACAATGAGCAGTTCTTC. This encodes CASSQNRVSYNEQFF.

CDR3 sequence: CASSPVGGVDTGELFF. In DNA, the CDR3 is TGTGCCAGCAGCCCGGTGGGGGGGGTCGACACCGGGGAGCTGTTTTTT. The chain employs TRBV5-6 and TRBJ2-2, with 7 bases aligning to TRBD2. V lost 4 bases, J lost 3 bases, and 9 bases stayed unmatched. Germline assignment: CDR1 SGHDT and CDR2 YYEEEE. This CDR3 contains 16 residues. The full variable domain, in which reference TRBV5-6 and TRBJ2-2 provide the parts outside the CDR3, is DAGVTQSPTHLIKTRGQQVTLRCSPKSGHDTVSWYQQALGQGPQFIFQYYEEEERQRGNFPDRFSGHQFPNYSSELNVNALLLGDSALYLCASSPVGGVDTGELFFGEGSRLTVL.

This clone was recorded a few times. The rearrangement uses TRBV11-2 and TRBJ1-3; TRBD1 aligns across 8 bases. The CDR3 runs 16 residues. J was trimmed by 1 base and V by 4 bases; bases with no gene match: 6. Looked up from germline, CDR1 is SGHAT and CDR2 is FQNNGV. The CDR3 bases are TGTGCCAGCAGCTCCCAGACAGGGGCATCTGGAAACACCATATATTTT. Translated, it gives CASSSQTGASGNTIYF. Full variable domain (outside the CDR3, taken from reference TRBV11-2 and TRBJ1-3): EAGVAQSPRYKIIEKRQSVAFWCNPISGHATLYWYQQILGQGPKLLIQFQNNGVVDDSQLPKDRFSAERLKGVDSTLKIQPAKLEDSAVYLCASSSQTGASGNTIYFGEGSWLTVV.